These 29 T cell receptor beta chains were sequenced from one sample in a study of blood T cell repertoires in COVID-19. Using immunoSEQ multiplex PCR, the repertoire was profiled, and TCRdb retains in-frame clones only, with some absent. The sample yields about 140,000 clones, about 81% seen once. The material sequenced was peripheral blood. The receptors here all came from an elderly woman with acute or convalescent COVID-19.

CDR3 sequence (DNA): TGTGCCTGTGACAGGGGCTATGAGCAGTTCTTC. Translation: CACDRGYEQFF. The chain carries TRBV30 and TRBJ2-1; 8 nucleotides match TRBD1. The CDR3 extends over 11 amino acids. The V segment lost 6 bases and the J segment 8 bases; nucleotides outside the gene matches: 3. Germline-derived CDR1 and CDR2 are GTSNPN and SVGIG (reference sequence).

The chain uses TRBV2 and TRBJ1-3; tentative D call: TRBD1 (5 bases). V shed 8 bases and J shed 6 bases, with 17 bases lying between them. The length of the CDR3 is 14 residues. In germline, CDR1 is SNHLY, CDR2 FYNNEI. CDR3 region: CASEEGTWENTIYF. CDR3 nucleotide sequence: TGTGCCAGCGAGGAGGGGACCTGGGAAAACACCATATATTTT.

This clone was seen only a few times. This chain links TRBV28 with TRBJ2-3, with D hard to call. This CDR3 comprises 16 residues. The germline V gene has CDR1 MDHEN and CDR2 SYDVKM. The V gene lost 5 bases and the J gene lost 3 bases, with 18 bases spanning the gap. The chain's CDR3 is CASSLRGRRLTDTQYF. Written as DNA, the CDR3 is TGTGCCAGCAGTCTCCGAGGCCGACGGTTGACAGATACGCAGTATTTT.

This rearrangement joins TRBV7-8 to TRBJ2-1; TRBD2 agrees at 8 bases. With V trimmed by 5 bases and J by 2 bases, 8 bases remained unmatched. This CDR3 spans 16 amino acids. Germline CDR1 reads SGHVS; CDR2 reads FQNEAQ. This CDR3 is CASSHPTGGAYNEQFF. CDR3 nucleotides: TGTGCCAGCAGCCACCCCACCGGGGGGGCCTACAATGAGCAGTTCTTC.

This clone was seen a handful of times. The chain is built from TRBV5-1 and TRBJ1-5; tentative D call: TRBD1 (5 bases). The CDR3 totals 14 residues. V shed 4 bases and J shed 4 bases, with 12 bases lying between them. In germline, CDR1 is SGHRS, CDR2 YFSETQ. CDR3 DNA: TGCGCCAGCAGCCCGCAGGGTGCGAATCAGCCCCAGCATTTT. It is translated as CASSPQGANQPQHF.

The chain is built from TRBV18 and TRBJ2-3; D may be TRBD2 (5 bases). The V gene lost 3 bases and the J gene lost 1 base, with 11 bases spanning the gap. Germline V gene sequence: CDR1 KGHSH, CDR2 LQKENI. This CDR3 contains 15 residues. The CDR3 DNA is TGTGCCAGCTCACCGACGGGGATGGGCACAGATACGCAGTATTTT. It encodes CASSPTGMGTDTQYF.

In its sample, this clone was seen once. The chain is built from TRBV24-1 and TRBJ2-5, with D uncertain. The CDR3 runs 15 residues. V dropped 6 bases and J dropped 2 bases, with 15 bases sitting between them. Germline V CDR1 and CDR2: KGHDR, SFDVKD. As DNA, the CDR3 is TGTGCCACCAGTCTCCCAGCCGGCGGACAAGAGACCCAGTACTTC. The encoded protein is CATSLPAGGQETQYF.

The V gene is TRBV9, the J gene TRBJ2-3; D gene unclear. Trimming shortened V by 0 bases and J by 3 bases, and 5 bases separated the two germline ends. CDR1 is SGDLS and CDR2 is YYNGEE in the germline V gene. The CDR3 runs to 13 residues. The CDR3 loop is CASSVVLTDTQYF. As DNA, the CDR3 is TGTGCCAGCAGCGTAGTTCTAACAGATACGCAGTATTTT. Drawing the rest from reference TRBV9 and TRBJ2-3, the complete variable domain is DSGVTQTPKHLITATGQRVTLRCSPRSGDLSVYWYQQSLDQGLQFLIQYYNGEERAKGNILERFSAQQFPDLHSELNLSSLELGDSALYFCASSVVLTDTQYFGPGTRLTVL.

The V and J genes are TRBV13 and TRBJ2-1; 8 bases fit TRBD2. The CDR3 has 16 residues. The junction had 11 bases not matched to a gene; V was cut back by 6 bases and J by 4 bases. The germline gives CDR1 PRHDT, CDR2 FYEKMQ (reference sequence). CDR3 region: CASSVTRLARYNEQFF. CDR3 coding DNA: TGTGCCAGCAGTGTTACCCGACTAGCGCGATACAATGAGCAGTTCTTC. The whole variable domain, remainder taken from reference TRBV13 and TRBJ2-1, is AAGVIQSPRHLIKEKRETATLKCYPIPRHDTVYWYQQGPGQDPQFLISFYEKMQSDKGSIPDRFSAQQFSDYHSELNMSSLELGDSALYFCASSVTRLARYNEQFFGPGTRLTVL.

The chain carries TRBV11-2 and TRBJ2-5, with a tentative D call TRBD2 (5 bases). Trimming removed 2 bases at V and 2 bases at J, with 9 bases between. CDR1 and CDR2 from the germline V gene are SGHAT and FQNNGV. The CDR3 totals 14 residues. CDR3 in amino acids: CASSLFGVQETQYF. CDR3 bases: TGTGCCAGCAGCTTATTCGGGGTGCAAGAGACCCAGTACTTC.

This clone was recorded a few times. DNA of the CDR3: TGTGCCAGCAGCCGGGGACAGGCGACCGGGTCTGGGGCCAACGTCCTGACTTTC. Protein: CASSRGQATGSGANVLTF. The chain couples TRBV5-5 to TRBJ2-6; TRBD1 matches 8 bases. Germline V gene sequence: CDR1 SGHKS, CDR2 YYEKEE (reference sequence). V lost 4 bases and J lost 1; bases outside the gene matches: 10. CDR3 length: 18 amino acids. The full variable domain, its missing parts supplied by reference TRBV5-5 and TRBJ2-6, is DAGVTQSPTHLIKTRGQQVTLRCSPISGHKSVSWYQQVLGQGPQFIFQYYEKEERGRGNFPDRFSARQFPNYSSELNVNALLLGDSALYLCASSRGQATGSGANVLTFGAGSRLTVL.

This clone was detected once. This rearrangement joins TRBV6-1 to TRBJ2-7; weak D call: TRBD2 (5 bases). V lost 1 base and J 2 bases, leaving 9 bases between the germline ends. The CDR3 contains 14 residues. The germline V gene encodes CDR1 MNHNS and CDR2 SASEGT. The CDR3 nucleotides are TGTGCCAGCAGTGAAGGGTGGACTGCCTACGAGCAGTACTTC. Its protein is CASSEGWTAYEQYF.

On this clone itself: This sample includes further DNA sequences coding for the same CDR3. This chain connects TRBV3-1 (or the pseudogene TRBV3-2) to TRBJ1-2; D not resolved. Germline V gene lookup returns CDR1 LGHDT and CDR2 YNNKEL (reference sequence). CDR3 length: 13 amino acids. V was shortened by 1 base and J by 4 bases, with 7 bases between the two germline ends. In nucleotides, the CDR3 is TGTGCCAGCAGCCAAGCAGGAATCTATGGCTACACCTTC. This encodes CASSQAGIYGYTF.

Written as DNA, the CDR3 is TGTGCCACCAGCAGAGATCCAGGGAACACCGGGGAGCTGTTTTTT. Amino acid sequence: CATSRDPGNTGELFF. The genes are TRBV15 and TRBJ2-2; D is unresolved. Trimming stripped 0 bases from V and 1 base from J, with 6 bases between. This CDR3 has 15 residues. Germline CDR1 and CDR2: LNHNV and YYDKDF (reference sequence).

In its sample, this clone was seen once. J is TRBJ2-2 and V is TRBV20-1; D unresolved. Germline lookup yields CDR1 DFQATT and CDR2 SNEGSKA (reference sequence). Trimming shortened V by 3 bases and J by 6 bases, and 5 bases separated the two germline ends. This CDR3 is 11 amino acids long. The CDR3 bases are TGCAGTGCTAGGGCCGCCGGGGAGCTGTTTTTT. Its protein is CSARAAGELFF.

V usage is TRBV19 and J usage is TRBJ1-6; D is undetermined. V lost 3 bases to trimming and J lost 17 bases, with 17 bases between them. CDR1 is LNHDA and CDR2 is SQIVND in the germline V gene (reference sequence). This CDR3 contains 13 residues. Written as DNA, the CDR3 is TGTGCCAGTAGTATTGAGGGCGAGACTGCCGTCCACTTT. Protein product: CASSIEGETAVHF.

The chain has TRBV19 and TRBJ2-1; perhaps TRBD2 as D (6 bases). V shed 1 base and J shed 8 bases, with 15 bases lying between them. This CDR3 spans 15 amino acids. Per germline, CDR1 LNHDA and CDR2 SQIVND (reference sequence). CDR3 DNA sequence: TGTGCCAGTAGTATAGTGACTAGGGCGAGGGATGAGCAGTTCTTC. This sequence encodes CASSIVTRARDEQFF.

This clone was picked up a small number of times. V gene TRBV11-1 combines with J gene TRBJ1-6, with 7 positions matching TRBD1. The CDR3 is made up of 16 amino acids. Losses at the gene ends were 0 bases for V and 9 bases for J; bases not matched to a gene: 8. The germline V gene encodes CDR1 SGHAT and CDR2 FQDESV (reference sequence). Here the CDR3 reads CASSLAWGAGGSPLHF. CDR3 DNA sequence: TGTGCCAGCAGCTTAGCGTGGGGTGCAGGGGGTTCACCCCTCCACTTT.

The chain carries TRBV4-1 and TRBJ2-5, with 13 bases fitting TRBD2. The germline V gene encodes CDR1 MGHRA and CDR2 YSYEKL. The CDR3 loop spans 15 amino acids. Trimming removed 3 bases from V and 7 bases from J; junction bases left unmatched: 5. In DNA form, the CDR3 reads TGCGCCAGCAGCCAGGGACTAGCGGGGCGGGGGACCCAGTACTTC. Residues: CASSQGLAGRGTQYF.

The chain has TRBV3-1 (or the pseudogene TRBV3-2) and TRBJ2-4; tentative D call: TRBD2 (6 bases). The germline V gene encodes CDR1 LGHDT and CDR2 YNNKEL (reference sequence). This CDR3 region has 16 residues. The V and J ends lost 1 base and 1 base respectively, with 11 bases between them. The CDR3 nucleotides are TGTGCCAGCAGCCAAGTTGGGACTCGTGCCAAAAACATTCAGTACTTC. Amino acids: CASSQVGTRAKNIQYF.

The genes are TRBV28 and TRBJ1-2, with TRBD1 matching over 9 bases. The CDR3 totals 16 residues. Germline V gene lookup returns CDR1 MDHEN and CDR2 SYDVKM. V lost 1 base and J lost 5; bases outside the gene matches: 8. In nucleotides, the CDR3 is TGTGCCAGCAGTTTATTCCCGGGACAGGGAACGTATGGCTACACCTTC. It is translated as CASSLFPGQGTYGYTF.

The chain recombines TRBV5-1 with TRBJ1-6, with D tentatively TRBD1 (6 bases). The V and J ends lost 3 bases and 7 bases respectively, with 20 bases between them. The CDR3 consists of 17 residues. Germline CDR1 is SGHRS and CDR2 is YFSETQ. DNA of the CDR3: TGCGCCAGCAGCTGGGGCCGGGACACCAACGGAAATTCACCCCTCCACTTT. It specifies CASSWGRDTNGNSPLHF. Based on the CDR3 plus reference TRBV5-1 and TRBJ1-6, the full variable domain is KAGVTQTPRYLIKTRGQQVTLSCSPISGHRSVSWYQQTPGQGLQFLFEYFSETQRNKGNFPGRFSGRQFSNSRSEMNVSTLELGDSALYLCASSWGRDTNGNSPLHFGNGTRLTVT.

The count of this clone is one. The chain couples TRBV27 to TRBJ2-3; the match to TRBD1 covers 7 bases. Germline values: CDR1 MNHEY, CDR2 SMNVEV (reference sequence). J lost 4 bases, V lost 5 bases, and 15 bases had no gene match. There are 17 residues in the CDR3. CDR3 nucleotides: TGTGCCAGCAGTCATATCGGGACAGAGAGAGGGGCAGATACGCAGTATTTT. Translating gives CASSHIGTERGADTQYF.

This chain uses TRBV5-1 with TRBJ1-4; 9 nucleotides match TRBD1. From germline, CDR1 is SGHRS and CDR2 YFSETQ. V was pared by 3 bases and J by 0 bases, with 6 bases of the junction left unmatched. This CDR3 comprises 17 residues. For the CDR3, the DNA is TGCGCCAGCAGCTCGGGACAGGGAATCACAACTAATGAAAAACTGTTTTTT. Protein: CASSSGQGITTNEKLFF.

V gene TRBV13 combines with J gene TRBJ2-1, with 8 bases matching TRBD1. Germline trimming cut 1 base from V and 9 bases from J; bases unmatched to any gene: 11. The CDR3 extends over 16 amino acids. Germline V lookup: CDR1 PRHDT, CDR2 FYEKMQ (reference sequence). The CDR3 sequence is CASSLEDRAILGEQFF. In DNA form, the CDR3 reads TGTGCCAGCAGCTTAGAGGACAGGGCGATTCTGGGTGAGCAGTTCTTC.

The chain recombines TRBV10-1 with TRBJ2-3; D remains ambiguous. CDR1 and CDR2 (germline): WNHNN, SYGVQD (reference sequence). The CDR3 length is 14 residues. V gave up 6 bases and J gave up 14 bases, with 24 bases separating them. The CDR3 reads CASRSTHPLVYGYF. DNA of the CDR3: TGCGCCAGCAGGTCCACCCACCCTCTAGTTTATGGGTATTTT.

The chain's CDR3 is CASRDGGGNQPQHF. The CDR3 DNA reads TGCGCCAGCCGGGATGGGGGCGGAAATCAGCCCCAGCATTTT. The chain joins TRBV10-2 to TRBJ1-5; D is perhaps TRBD1 (6 bases). Trimming took off 8 bases at V and 4 bases at J, with 15 bases between the two ends. Looked up from germline, CDR1 is WSHSY and CDR2 is SAAADI. CDR3 length: 14 residues.

A few counts support this clone. This chain links TRBV7-2 with TRBJ1-2; 9 positions agree with TRBD1. Germline V gene sequence: CDR1 SGHTA, CDR2 FQGNSA. The length of the CDR3 is 15 residues. With 4 bases clipped from V and 4 bases from J, the junction kept 7 bases outside the gene matches. CDR3: CASSSRQGGLYGYTF. The DNA of the CDR3 is TGTGCCAGCAGCTCCCGACAGGGGGGACTCTATGGCTACACCTTC.

The chain is built from TRBV28 and TRBJ2-2; weak D call: TRBD1 (6 bases). The CDR3 length is 17 residues. Germline loops: CDR1 MDHEN, CDR2 SYDVKM. With 6 bases removed from V and 6 bases from J, the gap between germline ends came to 23 bases. Here the CDR3 DNA reads TGTGCCAGCAGGAAACGGGAAGGACAGAAAGGGTCCGGGGAGCTGTTTTTT. Protein product: CASRKREGQKGSGELFF.